Presented here are 7 T cell receptor beta chains from one specimen sequenced in a study of shared clonotypes between healthy human individuals. Profiled with immunoSEQ multiplex PCR; TCRdb holds only in-frame clones, not every one. The repertoire holds roughly 2 million clones, with 85% to 95% as singletons. Specimen: naive CD4+ T cells sorted from blood. The subset was: CD45RA+ positively selected. Every receptor here comes from a man younger than 30 in good health.

This clone was seen just once. The V gene is TRBV18, the J gene TRBJ2-5; possible D gene TRBD1, 6 bases. CDR3 length: 14 residues. Germline V lookup: CDR1 KGHSH, CDR2 LQKENI. V was cut by 6 bases and J by 5 bases, with 16 bases left in between. This chain's CDR3 is CASSGDMSKETQYF. CDR3 in DNA: TGTGCCAGCTCCGGGGACATGTCAAAGGAGACCCAGTACTTC. The full variable domain, completed using reference TRBV18 and TRBJ2-5, is NAGVMQNPRHLVRRRGQEARLRCSPMKGHSHVYWYRQLPEEGLKFMVYLQKENIIDESGMPKERFSAEFPKEGPSILRIQQVVRGDSAAYFCASSGDMSKETQYFGPGTRLLVL.

In nucleotides, the CDR3 is TGTGCCAGCAGTTATCGGCCCTCTGGGGCCAACGTCCTGACTTTC. Translation: CASSYRPSGANVLTF. The chain recombines TRBV6-6 with TRBJ2-6; no clear D. CDR1 is MNHNY, CDR2 SVGAGI, per germline (reference sequence). The CDR3 has 15 amino acids. V was cut by 3 bases and J by 0 bases, with 6 bases left in between.

On this clone: This may stem from a read error, because a much larger clone lies one nucleotide away. Other DNA sequences in the same sample also yield this CDR3. The chain has TRBV7-3 and TRBJ1-6; 7 positions agree with TRBD1. The CDR3 runs 14 residues. J was trimmed by 7 bases and V by 3 bases; bases with no gene match: 3. From germline, CDR1 is SGHTA and CDR2 FQGTGA. CDR3: CASSLKQGNSPLHF. CDR3 DNA sequence: TGTGCCAGCAGCTTGAAACAGGGGAATTCACCCCTCCACTTT.

The rearrangement links TRBV19 to TRBJ2-5; 7 nucleotides line up with TRBD2. The junction had 8 bases not matched to a gene; V was cut back by 5 bases and J by 5 bases. CDR3 length equals 14 residues. The germline CDR1 and CDR2 sequences are LNHDA and SQIVND (reference sequence). The CDR3 coding sequence is TGTGCCAGTAGTGATGCGGGGGTTGGGGAGACCCAGTACTTC. Translating it yields CASSDAGVGETQYF.

The chain is built from TRBV5-6 and TRBJ2-1; D ambiguous. The CDR3 is 13 residues long. The germline V gene has CDR1 SGHDT and CDR2 YYEEEE. V lost 2 bases, J lost 6 bases, and 9 bases lay in between. Here the CDR3 reads CASSFGRSNEQFF. The CDR3 region has the DNA TGTGCCAGCAGCTTTGGCCGGAGCAATGAGCAGTTCTTC.

This chain links TRBV7-9 with TRBJ2-5; 9 bases fit TRBD1. J gave up 5 bases and V 3 bases, and 7 bases lay outside the gene matches. The CDR3 runs to 15 residues. From germline, CDR1 is SEHNR and CDR2 FQNEAQ (reference sequence). Here the CDR3 DNA reads TGTGCCAGCAGCTTGTCCGGGACAGGGTTGGAGACCCAGTACTTC. This translates into CASSLSGTGLETQYF.

The chain employs TRBV7-8 and TRBJ2-2; 12 bases map to TRBD2. V was clipped by 8 bases and J by 5 bases; unmatched bases: 6. Germline V gene sequence: CDR1 SGHVS, CDR2 FQNEAQ. The CDR3 has 15 amino acids. CDR3 nucleotides: TGTGCCAGCCCGTCTAGCGGGAGGGAAACCGGGGAGCTGTTTTTT. Translation: CASPSSGRETGELFF.